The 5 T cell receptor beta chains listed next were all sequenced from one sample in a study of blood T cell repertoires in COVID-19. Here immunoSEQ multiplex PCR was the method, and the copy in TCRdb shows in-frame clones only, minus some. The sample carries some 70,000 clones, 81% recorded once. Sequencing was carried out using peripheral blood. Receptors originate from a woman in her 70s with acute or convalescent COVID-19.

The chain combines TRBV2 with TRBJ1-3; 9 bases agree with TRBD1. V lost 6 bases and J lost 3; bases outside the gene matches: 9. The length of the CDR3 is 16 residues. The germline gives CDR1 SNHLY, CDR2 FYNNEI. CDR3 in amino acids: CASRSTGTGSGNTIYF. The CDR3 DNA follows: TGTGCCAGCAGGTCCACCGGGACAGGGAGTGGAAACACCATATATTTT.

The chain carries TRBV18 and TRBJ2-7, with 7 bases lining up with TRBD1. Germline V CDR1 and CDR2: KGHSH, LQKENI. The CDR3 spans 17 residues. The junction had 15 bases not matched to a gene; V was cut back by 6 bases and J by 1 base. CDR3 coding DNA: TGTGCCAGCTCCCAAGCCCATACGAGACAGGGATCCTACGAGCAGTACTTC. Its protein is CASSQAHTRQGSYEQYF.

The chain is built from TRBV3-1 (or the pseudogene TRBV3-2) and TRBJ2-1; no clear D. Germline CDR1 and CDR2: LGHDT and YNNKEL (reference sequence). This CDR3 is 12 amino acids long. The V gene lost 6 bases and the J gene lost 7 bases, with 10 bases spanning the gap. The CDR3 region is CASRRNGNEQFF. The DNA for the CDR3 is TGTGCCAGCAGGAGAAACGGGAATGAGCAGTTCTTC.

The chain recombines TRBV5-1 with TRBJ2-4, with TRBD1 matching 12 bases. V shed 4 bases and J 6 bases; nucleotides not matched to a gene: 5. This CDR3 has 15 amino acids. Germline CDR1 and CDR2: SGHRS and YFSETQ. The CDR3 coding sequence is TGCGCCAGCAGCCCCGGGACAGGGGGCAGAAACATTCAGTACTTC. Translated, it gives CASSPGTGGRNIQYF.

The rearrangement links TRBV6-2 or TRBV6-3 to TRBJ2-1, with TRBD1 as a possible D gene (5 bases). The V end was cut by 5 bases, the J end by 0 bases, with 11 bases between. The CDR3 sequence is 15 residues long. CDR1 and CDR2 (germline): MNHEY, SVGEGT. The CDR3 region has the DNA TGTGCCAGCAGTCCCAGGGTCGGCTCCTACAATGAGCAGTTCTTC. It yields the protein CASSPRVGSYNEQFF.